This T cell receptor (beta chain) was sequenced during a study of cytomegalovirus exposure and HLA in healthy donors. Study observations and caveats: As confirmed in vitro, three CMV-associated chains were specific for CMV antigens. Cytomegalovirus association was assigned to approximately 160 TCR beta chains. A subsequent analysis found that TCR clusters from the first cohort also tended to co-occur in the 110 or so validation repertoires, with around 94% of cluster scores above 0.

Sequenced by immunoSEQ multiplex PCR; TCRdb stores in-frame clones only, minus some. Of about 160,000 clones in the sample, 75% to 90% were seen once. This clone has a single count. No antigen is known for it. The CDR3 extends over 13 amino acids. The V and J ends lost 0 bases and 7 bases respectively, with 8 bases between them. Germline loops: CDR1 SGHKS, CDR2 YYEKEE (reference sequence). Donors came from a validation cohort of over 100 subjects, distinct from the first 666-subject cohort. The V gene is TRBV5-5, the J gene TRBJ2-1, with D possibly being TRBD2 (6 bases). Input material: PBMCs. This sequence was found in a woman aged 18-29 years in good health and CMV-seronegative. CDR3 loop: CASSLARGNEQFF. CDR3 nucleotides: TGTGCCAGCAGCTTGGCCCGGGGGAATGAGCAGTTCTTC.